These 17 T cell receptor beta chains came from one sample sequenced in a study of regulatory T cells in long-lasting Graves disease. TCR beta libraries were built with iRepertoire HTBI primers and Arm-PCR of CDR3 regions. One entry per CDR3 protein, called by TCRdb with MiXCR from the multiplex PCR reads. The sample holds about 470,000 distinct CDR3 sequences, roughly 20% seen once. Time point: persistent/refractory GD, antithyroid drugs over 5 years with positive TRAb. PBMCs provided the RNA from which the TCR library was made. The input for sequencing was peripheral blood mononuclear cells (PBMCs), taken when the disease was refractory, from a patient treated with antithyroid drugs. These receptors came from a female donor with Graves disease.

This clonotype was detected many times. The chain employs TRBV20-1 and TRBJ1-2; the match to TRBD1 covers 7 bases. Losses at the gene ends were 6 bases for V and 3 bases for J; bases not matched to a gene: 10. The CDR3 is 14 amino acids. Germline loops: CDR1 DFQATT, CDR2 SNEGSKA (reference sequence). For the CDR3, the DNA is TGCAGTGCCGGGGACGGAGGGGGCGACTATGGCTACACCTTC. This encodes CSAGDGGGDYGYTF.

This clonotype was counted many times. The chain joins TRBV20-1 to TRBJ2-7, with 7 bases aligning to TRBD2. The V gene end was trimmed by 5 bases and the J gene end by 6 bases; junction bases not matched to a gene: 10. The CDR3 extends over 13 amino acids. Germline V gene data show CDR1 as DFQATT and CDR2 as SNEGSKA (reference sequence). The CDR3 loop is CSALLATSGEQYF. The CDR3 nucleotides are TGCAGTGCTCTACTAGCGACCTCTGGCGAGCAGTACTTC.

The table lists this clonotype with many counts. The V call is TRBV13, the J call TRBJ2-5, with TRBD2 as a possible D gene (6 bases). The germline V and J ends were trimmed by 4 bases and 4 bases, with 13 bases remaining between them. There are 14 residues in the CDR3. Germline V gene lookup returns CDR1 PRHDT and CDR2 FYEKMQ (reference sequence). CDR3 DNA: TGTGCCAGCAGCTGGGGGGACTCCTCAGAGACCCAGTACTTC. Its translation: CASSWGDSSETQYF.

The gene calls are TRBV7-2 and TRBJ2-5; no firm D call. V gave up 4 bases and J gave up 9 bases, with 12 bases separating them. Germline-derived CDR1 and CDR2 are SGHTA and FQGNSA. The CDR3 covers 12 residues. The CDR3 region is CASSSDLWAQYF. CDR3 coding DNA: TGTGCCAGCAGCTCCGACTTATGGGCCCAGTACTTC.

This clonotype was detected ten times or more. The chain has TRBV28 and TRBJ1-2; D uncertain. The germline V gene has CDR1 MDHEN and CDR2 SYDVKM. Trimming pared 6 bases from V and 4 bases from J, leaving 9 bases between. This CDR3 comprises 12 residues. This chain's CDR3 is CASRARIYGYTF. In nucleotides, the CDR3 is TGTGCCAGCAGGGCGAGGATCTATGGCTACACCTTC.

For this clonotype: A much larger clone lies a single base off, so this may be a read error. Because it lacks the conserved phenylalanine or tryptophan at the end, this CDR3 is likely a read error. The chain uses TRBV28 and TRBJ1-1; D is uncertain. The CDR3 runs to 15 residues. CDR1 is MDHEN and CDR2 is SYDVKM in the germline V gene. Trimming stripped 5 bases from V and 0 bases from J, with 13 bases between. CDR3 nucleotides: TGTGCCAGCAGTCTCCACAGCGATTTGAACACTGAAGCTTTCCTT. It encodes CASSLHSDLNTEAFL.

This clonotype was detected only a few times. The chain recombines TRBV28 with TRBJ2-1; D gene ambiguous. The germline V gene has CDR1 MDHEN and CDR2 SYDVKM. This CDR3 has 12 amino acids. V lost 2 bases and J lost 7, with 6 bases in between. The CDR3 coding sequence is TGTGCCAGCAGTTTAAGTACGAATGAGCAGTTCTTC. Residues: CASSLSTNEQFF.

The V call is TRBV29-1, the J call TRBJ2-6, with 7 positions matching TRBD1. This CDR3 contains 16 residues. The germline V gene has CDR1 SQVTM and CDR2 ANQGSEA. V lost 4 bases to trimming and J lost 2 bases; unmatched junction nucleotides: 8. CDR3 DNA: TGCAGCGTTGTAGGGACGACAGGGACTGGGGCCAACGTCCTGACTTTC. Its translation: CSVVGTTGTGANVLTF.

This clonotype appeared many times. The chain links TRBV2 to TRBJ2-7; TRBD1 agrees at 7 bases. Germline-derived CDR1 and CDR2 are SNHLY and FYNNEI. This CDR3 has 14 residues. Trimming removed 7 bases from V and 2 bases from J; junction bases left unmatched: 8. The CDR3 DNA reads as TGTGCCAGCATAGGGACAGCCCTTCCCTACGAGCAGTACTTC. It specifies CASIGTALPYEQYF.

V usage is TRBV5-4 and J usage is TRBJ1-1; D is possibly TRBD1 (6 bases). Germline V gives CDR1 SGHNT, CDR2 YYREEE (reference sequence). Trimming cost V 1 base and J 1 base, with 14 bases left between them. This CDR3 is 16 amino acids long. This CDR3 is CASSLKGVGGNTEAFF. CDR3 nucleotides: TGTGCCAGCAGCTTGAAGGGGGTGGGGGGGAACACTGAAGCTTTCTTT.

In its sample, this clonotype was seen many times. This rearrangement joins TRBV20-1 to TRBJ2-7, with D perhaps matching TRBD1 (6 bases). The CDR3 runs 13 residues. The V gene lost 6 bases and the J gene lost 7 bases, with 19 bases spanning the gap. Germline-derived CDR1 and CDR2 are DFQATT and SNEGSKA (reference sequence). For the CDR3, the DNA is TGCAGTGCCCCTGGACAGAATGCTCGGGAGCAGTACTTC. Translated: CSAPGQNAREQYF.

This clonotype was counted between two and nine times. The chain recombines TRBV7-2 with TRBJ1-3; possibly TRBD1 for D (6 bases). The V gene lost 4 bases and the J gene lost 0 bases, with 10 bases spanning the gap. CDR1 and CDR2 from the germline V gene are SGHTA and FQGNSA. The CDR3 extends over 15 amino acids. The CDR3 nucleotides are TGTGCCAGCAGCTCACAGGGATTCTCTGGAAACACCATATATTTT. It translates to CASSSQGFSGNTIYF. Variable domain in full (rest from reference TRBV7-2 and TRBJ1-3): GAGVSQSPSNKVTEKGKDVELRCDPISGHTALYWYRQSLGQGLEFLIYFQGNSAPDKSGLPSDRFSAERTGGSVSTLTIQRTQQEDSAVYLCASSSQGFSGNTIYFGEGSWLTVV.

A remark on this clonotype: A read error may produce the germline difference seen at one junction end. The chain's CDR3 is CAGSRTGLSYEQYF. In nucleotides, the CDR3 is TGTGCCGGTAGTCGGACAGGACTCTCCTACGAGCAGTACTTC. This chain joins TRBV19 and TRBJ2-7, with 7 positions matching TRBD1. The CDR3 runs 14 residues. In germline, CDR1 is LNHDA, CDR2 SQIVND (reference sequence).

This clonotype has a handful of counts. The V call is TRBV7-9, the J call TRBJ1-2; TRBD1 matches at 8 bases. This CDR3 region has 14 residues. V shed 5 bases, J shed 8 bases, and the junction held 10 bases outside the gene matches. Germline lookup yields CDR1 SEHNR and CDR2 FQNEAQ (reference sequence). CDR3 nucleotide sequence: TGTGCCAGCAGCCCGGGTGGGACAGGCGGCGGCTACACCTTC. Its protein product is CASSPGGTGGGYTF.

Regarding this clonotype: The junction departs from germline at one end; a sequencing error may be responsible. The chain recombines TRBV28 with TRBJ1-5; D remains unclear. This CDR3 spans 14 amino acids. Germline V gives CDR1 MDHEN, CDR2 SYDVKM. CDR3 sequence reads: CASSFVGFNQPQHF. As DNA, the CDR3 is TGTGCCAGCAGTTTCGTAGGGTTCAATCAACCCCAGCATTTT.

Ten or more counts support this clonotype. The gene calls are TRBV7-2 and TRBJ2-5, with D possibly being TRBD2 (6 bases). The CDR3 totals 15 residues. V dropped 8 bases and J dropped 5 bases, with 21 bases sitting between them. CDR1 and CDR2 (germline): SGHTA, FQGNSA. The CDR3 DNA reads TGTGCCAGCGCCCCGCCGGGGACTGAGGGGGAGACCCAGTACTTC. As protein: CASAPPGTEGETQYF.

This clonotype showed up many times. The CDR3 sequence: CSARAGQGLEKLFF. The CDR3, as DNA: TGCAGTGCTAGAGCAGGACAGGGGTTGGAAAAACTGTTTTTT. The J gene is TRBJ1-4, the V gene TRBV20-1, with 9 bases fitting TRBD1. Germline V lookup: CDR1 DFQATT, CDR2 SNEGSKA (reference sequence). CDR3 length: 14 amino acids. The ends lost 1 base at V and 8 bases at J; junction bases unmatched: 5.